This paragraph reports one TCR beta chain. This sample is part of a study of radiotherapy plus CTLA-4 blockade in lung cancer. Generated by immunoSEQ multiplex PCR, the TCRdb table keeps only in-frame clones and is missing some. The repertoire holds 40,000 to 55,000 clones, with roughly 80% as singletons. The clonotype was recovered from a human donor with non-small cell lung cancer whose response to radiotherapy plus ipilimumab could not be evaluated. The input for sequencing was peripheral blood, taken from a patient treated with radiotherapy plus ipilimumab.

CDR3 sequence: CASSLGGTGWSNSPLHF. For the CDR3, the DNA is TGCGCCAGCAGCTTGGGGGGGACAGGATGGAGTAATTCACCCCTCCACTTT. This rearrangement joins TRBV5-1 to TRBJ1-6; 8 positions match TRBD1. In germline, CDR1 is SGHRS, CDR2 YFSETQ. The CDR3 length is 17 residues. Losses at the gene ends were 0 bases for V and 6 bases for J; bases not matched to a gene: 8.